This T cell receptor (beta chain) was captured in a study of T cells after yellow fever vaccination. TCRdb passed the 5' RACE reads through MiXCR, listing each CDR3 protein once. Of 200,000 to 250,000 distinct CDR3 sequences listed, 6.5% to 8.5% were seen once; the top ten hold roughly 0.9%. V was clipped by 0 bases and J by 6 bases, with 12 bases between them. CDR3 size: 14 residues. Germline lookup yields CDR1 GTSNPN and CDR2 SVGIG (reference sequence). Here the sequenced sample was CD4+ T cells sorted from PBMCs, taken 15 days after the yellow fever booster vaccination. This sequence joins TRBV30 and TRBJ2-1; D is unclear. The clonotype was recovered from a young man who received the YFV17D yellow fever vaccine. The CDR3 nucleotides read TGTGCCTGGAGTGTATCGCGTCTGGCCAATGAGCAGTTCTTC. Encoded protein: CAWSVSRLANEQFF.